This T cell receptor (beta chain) was sequenced during a study of PD-1 blockade in classical Hodgkin lymphoma. Whole-study context: Intravenous nivolumab at 3 mg/kg was given to patients every 2 weeks.

No patient escaped relapse after autologous stem cell transplantation, and brentuximab vedotin exposure varied. CDR3 length: 15 amino acids. Trimming took off 1 base at V and 0 bases at J, with 7 bases between the two ends. The germline V gene has CDR1 KGHSH and CDR2 LQKENI. The count of this clone is one. The antigen is unknown. Study-wide points: Diminished baseline TCR diversity has been reported in newly diagnosed patients relative to healthy donors.

Here immunoSEQ multiplex PCR was the method, and the copy in TCRdb shows in-frame clones only, minus some. Seen here are some 60,000 clones, about 88% observed once, and the top ten hold over 9.5%. The source is a human donor with classical Hodgkin lymphoma. This chain links TRBV18 with TRBJ1-3; D unclear. The sequencing used peripheral blood mononuclear cells (PBMCs), collected at baseline. In DNA, the CDR3 is TGTGCCAGCTCACCACAGGCGTTCTCTGGAAACACCATATATTTT. It yields the protein CASSPQAFSGNTIYF.